This entry is about one TCR beta chain. This CDR3 region has 13 residues. V was clipped by 4 bases and J by 6 bases; unmatched bases: 8. Germline CDR1 is GTSNPN and CDR2 is SVGIG (reference sequence). This specimen comes from a study of blood T cell repertoires in COVID-19. Generated by immunoSEQ multiplex PCR, the TCRdb table keeps only in-frame clones and is missing some. The table shows 350,000 to 450,000 clones, with approximately 86% occurring only once. V is TRBV30 and J is TRBJ2-7; 8 bases agree with TRBD2. The TCR originated in a human donor in a cohort sampled during active COVID-19. The sequenced material came from peripheral blood. The DNA for the CDR3 is TGTGCCTGGACTCTTCGGGGGGGGGCCGAGCAGTACTTC. As protein: CAWTLRGGAEQYF.